Following are 32 T cell receptor beta chains from one sample sequenced in a study of CD8 T cells in Susac syndrome. Random hexamers were used to reverse transcribe roughly 0.5 to 1 ug of RNA. From the immunoSEQ multiplex PCR reads, TCRdb called clonotypes with MiXCR, one entry per CDR3 protein. The sample records 100,000 to 150,000 distinct CDR3 sequences, about 93% being singletons. The sequencing input was CD8+ T cells from PBMCs. The receptors were gathered from a human donor with Susac syndrome.

This clonotype was observed a single time. V and J are TRBV27 and TRBJ2-5; tentative D call: TRBD2 (6 bases). The ends were cut back, 10 bases at V and 5 bases at J, with 17 bases in the middle. The CDR3 spans 13 residues. CDR1 and CDR2 from the germline V gene are MNHEY and SMNVEV (reference sequence). The CDR3 loop is CATRDSPTETQYF. The CDR3 region has the DNA TGTGCCACCCGGGACTCACCCACGGAGACCCAGTACTTC.

This chain links TRBV2 with TRBJ2-7; D remains ambiguous. The length of the CDR3 is 11 residues. Germline V CDR1 and CDR2: SNHLY, FYNNEI. The V gene lost 10 bases and the J gene lost 3 bases, with 10 bases spanning the gap. The CDR3 DNA is TGTGCCACCGCGACCGGCTACGAGCAGTACTTC. It yields the protein CATATGYEQYF.

The J gene is TRBJ2-3, the V gene TRBV12-5, with TRBD2 matching over 8 bases. V dropped 3 bases and J dropped 0; count of bases not matched to a gene: 5. The CDR3 contains 16 residues. CDR1 LGHNT and CDR2 FRNRAP come from the germline V gene. CDR3 protein: CASGFITSGSTDTQYF. The DNA of the CDR3 is TGTGCTAGTGGTTTTATAACTAGCGGTAGCACAGATACGCAGTATTTT.

The chain is built from TRBV7-9 and TRBJ2-1; D possibly uses TRBD1 or TRBD2 (6 bases each). The CDR3 sequence is 18 residues long. Trimming removed 5 bases from V and 7 bases from J, with 27 bases in between. CDR1 SEHNR and CDR2 FQNEAQ come from the germline V gene (reference sequence). The CDR3 loop reads CASSPGGRSFPYTNEQFF. For the CDR3, the DNA is TGTGCCAGCAGCCCCGGGGGCAGGTCCTTCCCCTACACGAATGAGCAGTTCTTC.

This clonotype showed up just a few times. This chain links TRBV4-2 with TRBJ1-4, with 11 positions matching TRBD1. Germline CDR1 LGHNA, CDR2 YNFKEQ. The CDR3 length is 16 residues. Trimming took 0 bases from V and 7 from J; bases not matched to a gene: 4. DNA of the CDR3: TGTGCCAGCAGCCAAGATGGGGGGACAGGGGGTGAAAAACTGTTTTTT. It encodes CASSQDGGTGGEKLFF.

V is TRBV6-4 and J is TRBJ2-3; the D gene is possibly TRBD1 (6 bases). In germline, CDR1 is MRHNA, CDR2 SNTAGT. This CDR3 spans 14 amino acids. Trimming shortened V by 3 bases and J by 0 bases, and 7 bases separated the two germline ends. This CDR3 reads CASSEGTSTDTQYF. CDR3 DNA: TGTGCCAGCAGTGAAGGGACAAGCACAGATACGCAGTATTTT.

The chain uses TRBV12-3 or TRBV12-4 and TRBJ2-1, with D possibly TRBD1 on 6 matching bases. V dropped 3 bases and J dropped 7 bases, with 13 bases sitting between them. CDR3 length equals 14 residues. For the CDR3, the DNA is TGTGCCAGCAGTTTCCCCACACAGGGTAATGAGCAGTTCTTC. It encodes CASSFPTQGNEQFF.

The CDR3 DNA is TGTGCCATCAGCGCAACTAATGAAAAACTGTTTTTT. Its protein product is CAISATNEKLFF. The chain has TRBV10-3 and TRBJ1-4; D ambiguous. The CDR3 runs to 12 residues. V dropped 6 bases and J dropped 0 bases, with 2 bases sitting between them. Germline V gene lookup returns CDR1 ENHRY and CDR2 SYGVKD.

V and J are TRBV9 and TRBJ2-7, with a tentative D call TRBD1 (5 bases). Per germline, CDR1 SGDLS and CDR2 YYNGEE. V lost 1 base and J 2 bases, leaving 7 bases between the germline ends. CDR3 length equals 13 residues. The CDR3 here is CASSVQGTYEQYF. In nucleotides, the CDR3 is TGTGCCAGCAGCGTACAGGGTACCTACGAGCAGTACTTC.

The chain couples TRBV3-1 to TRBJ2-7; D gene unclear. Germline lookup yields CDR1 LGHDT and CDR2 YNNKEL (reference sequence). CDR3 size: 16 residues. V was clipped by 4 bases and J by 1 base, with 17 bases between them. Written as DNA, the CDR3 is TGTGCCAGCAGCCCGGTTGGGCCCCATATGTCCTACGAGCAGTACTTC. Protein product: CASSPVGPHMSYEQYF.

The rearrangement joins TRBV29-1 to TRBJ1-1; a possible D gene is TRBD1 (5 bases). Germline loops: CDR1 SQVTM, CDR2 ANQGSEA. This CDR3 comprises 12 residues. The V gene lost 8 bases and the J gene lost 3 bases, with 13 bases spanning the gap. The CDR3 DNA is TGCAGCCCCTTTGGGACGGACACTGAAGCTTTCTTT. Translation gives CSPFGTDTEAFF.

This clonotype was counted a few times. The chain carries TRBV7-9 and TRBJ1-5; TRBD1 aligns across 7 bases. The V and J ends lost 5 bases and 0 bases, in that order; junction bases with no gene match: 4. Per the germline V gene, CDR1 is SEHNR and CDR2 is FQNEAQ (reference sequence). The CDR3 spans 15 residues. The CDR3 coding sequence is TGTGCCAGCAGCGTCGGGACAGATAGCAATCAGCCCCAGCATTTT. It yields the protein CASSVGTDSNQPQHF.

This clonotype was observed a few times. J is TRBJ2-1 and V is TRBV6-1, with a possible D match to TRBD2 (6 bases). Germline CDR1 MNHNS, CDR2 SASEGT. V lost 6 bases and J 5 bases, leaving 17 bases between the germline ends. The CDR3 contains 15 residues. CDR3: CASSLGPGLHNEQFF. DNA for the CDR3: TGTGCCAGCAGCCTTGGTCCGGGACTTCACAATGAGCAGTTCTTC.

The genes are TRBV7-2 and TRBJ1-5, with D unresolved. Germline CDR1 and CDR2: SGHTA and FQGNSA. The CDR3 loop spans 14 amino acids. Trimming stripped 1 base from V and 11 bases from J, with 15 bases between. In DNA, the CDR3 is TGTGCCAGCAGCTTAGGGGTACAGATCTGGTCCCAGCATTTT. Translation gives CASSLGVQIWSQHF.

The rearrangement links TRBV13 to TRBJ2-6; 8 bases are shared with TRBD1. Germline CDR1 and CDR2: PRHDT and FYEKMQ (reference sequence). The CDR3 is 19 amino acids. The trim removed 5 bases at V and 3 bases at J, leaving 15 bases unmatched. This CDR3 reads CASSPSQGQAFFGANVLTF. The CDR3 nucleotides read TGTGCCAGCAGCCCCTCGCAGGGACAGGCTTTCTTTGGGGCCAACGTCCTGACTTTC. Using reference TRBV13 and TRBJ2-6 for the parts outside the CDR3, the full variable domain is AAGVIQSPRHLIKEKRETATLKCYPIPRHDTVYWYQQGPGQDPQFLISFYEKMQSDKGSIPDRFSAQQFSDYHSELNMSSLELGDSALYFCASSPSQGQAFFGANVLTFGAGSRLTVL.

V is TRBV20-1 and J is TRBJ1-6; TRBD1 is a possible D gene (6 bases). CDR1 and CDR2 (germline): DFQATT, SNEGSKA (reference sequence). V dropped 1 base and J dropped 4 bases, with 8 bases sitting between them. The CDR3 length is 14 residues. DNA for the CDR3: TGCAGTGCTAGAGGACAGGATTATAATTCACCCCTCCACTTT. Its protein product is CSARGQDYNSPLHF.

The V gene is TRBV6-5, the J gene TRBJ2-2; 11 positions agree with TRBD1. CDR1 is MNHEY, CDR2 SVGAGI, per germline. The J segment lost 5 bases and the V segment lost 2 bases, leaving 7 bases of the junction unmatched. There are 17 residues in the CDR3. As DNA, the CDR3 is TGTGCCAGCAGTTACCCCGGACAGGGGGCTACGACCGGGGAGCTGTTTTTT. It codes for CASSYPGQGATTGELFF.

The chain is built from TRBV5-4 and TRBJ2-2; D assignment may be TRBD1 or TRBD2 (5 bases each). The germline V gene has CDR1 SGHNT and CDR2 YYREEE (reference sequence). Trimming shortened V by 4 bases and J by 5 bases, and 15 bases separated the two germline ends. The length of the CDR3 is 15 residues. The CDR3 here is CASSPGAPGTGELFF. The CDR3 nucleotides read TGTGCCAGCAGCCCCGGGGCCCCGGGGACCGGGGAGCTGTTTTTT.

This clonotype was seen just once. The chain is built from TRBV7-9 and TRBJ1-2, with 10 nucleotides matching TRBD1. There are 15 residues in the CDR3. Germline trimming cut 5 bases from V and 4 bases from J; bases unmatched to any gene: 7. Germline CDR1 SEHNR, CDR2 FQNEAQ (reference sequence). DNA for the CDR3: TGTGCCAGCAGCCAAGGGACAGGGGTTACCTATGGCTACACCTTC. The encoded protein is CASSQGTGVTYGYTF.

This clonotype occurred once. The rearrangement uses TRBV2 and TRBJ2-5, with TRBD2 identical over 11 bases. Per the germline V gene, CDR1 is SNHLY and CDR2 is FYNNEI. CDR3 size: 15 residues. V lost 6 bases to trimming and J lost 5 bases; unmatched junction nucleotides: 8. This CDR3 reads CASRKTSGNRETQYF. CDR3 bases: TGTGCCAGCAGGAAGACTAGCGGGAATAGGGAGACCCAGTACTTC.

Written as DNA, the CDR3 is TGTGCCAGCAGTTTCGACACTGAAGCTTTCTTT. Its protein is CASSFDTEAFF. The J gene is TRBJ1-1, the V gene TRBV28; D uncertain. In germline, CDR1 is MDHEN, CDR2 SYDVKM. Trimming left V 3 bases short and J 3 bases short, with 2 bases between. The length of the CDR3 is 11 residues.

V usage is TRBV6-1 and J usage is TRBJ2-1, with TRBD1 as a possible D gene (6 bases). The CDR3 contains 16 residues. The germline V gene encodes CDR1 MNHNS and CDR2 SASEGT. Trimming took off 4 bases at V and 0 bases at J, with 13 bases between the two ends. CDR3 loop: CASSGQDRSSYNEQFF. CDR3 sequence (DNA): TGTGCCAGCAGTGGACAAGACAGGAGCTCCTACAATGAGCAGTTCTTC.

This chain connects TRBV12-3 or TRBV12-4 to TRBJ2-7; D remains unclear. This CDR3 contains 12 residues. The V end lost 9 bases, the J end lost 4 bases, and 13 bases lay between the germline ends. The CDR3 sequence is CASAYSIYEQYF. The CDR3, as DNA: TGTGCCAGTGCTTACAGTATTTACGAGCAGTACTTC.

The gene calls are TRBV20-1 and TRBJ2-1, with TRBD2 identical over 9 bases. The CDR3 extends over 14 amino acids. Per the germline V gene, CDR1 is DFQATT and CDR2 is SNEGSKA (reference sequence). J lost 6 bases, V lost 5 bases, and 8 bases had no gene match. For the CDR3, the DNA is TGCAGTGCTCCTCTAGCGGGACCTTCCAATGAGCAGTTCTTC. Protein: CSAPLAGPSNEQFF.

The chain uses TRBV24-1 and TRBJ2-5, with TRBD1 matching 8 bases. V gave up 5 bases and J gave up 5 bases; unmatched junction bases: 9. CDR3 size: 15 residues. From germline, CDR1 is KGHDR and CDR2 SFDVKD. CDR3 nucleotide sequence: TGTGCCACCAGTGTGTTTCAGGGGGCGGATGAGACCCAGTACTTC. Its translation is CATSVFQGADETQYF.

V usage is TRBV13 and J usage is TRBJ2-7; 7 bases are shared with TRBD2. This CDR3 comprises 14 residues. The germline CDR1 and CDR2 sequences are PRHDT and FYEKMQ (reference sequence). V shed 7 bases, J shed 2 bases, and the junction held 8 bases outside the gene matches. The CDR3 nucleotides are TGTGCCAGCACCCTCGGGGGGAACCCCTACGAGCAGTACTTC. This sequence encodes CASTLGGNPYEQYF. The entire variable domain, with the rest obtained from reference TRBV13 and TRBJ2-7, is as follows: AAGVIQSPRHLIKEKRETATLKCYPIPRHDTVYWYQQGPGQDPQFLISFYEKMQSDKGSIPDRFSAQQFSDYHSELNMSSLELGDSALYFCASTLGGNPYEQYFGPGTRLTVT.

The V call is TRBV30, the J call TRBJ2-3; D ambiguous. Deletions cut 5 bases from V and 4 bases from J, with 10 bases between. This CDR3 has 12 residues. Germline loops: CDR1 GTSNPN, CDR2 SVGIG (reference sequence). The chain's CDR3 is CAWFEVADTQYF. DNA for the CDR3: TGTGCCTGGTTTGAGGTGGCAGATACGCAGTATTTT.

V usage is TRBV5-1 and J usage is TRBJ1-2, with D tentatively TRBD1 (5 bases). Germline assignment: CDR1 SGHRS and CDR2 YFSETQ. The length of the CDR3 is 15 residues. Trimming removed 0 bases at V and 4 bases at J, with 13 bases between. CDR3 sequence reads: CASSLELGDGYGYTF. DNA of the CDR3: TGCGCCAGCAGCTTGGAGTTGGGGGACGGCTATGGCTACACCTTC.

This clonotype was observed a handful of times. Here the CDR3 reads CASSRPSTYNEQFF. The CDR3 coding sequence is TGTGCCAGCAGCCGACCGTCGACCTACAATGAGCAGTTCTTC. This sequence joins TRBV7-2 and TRBJ2-1; no clear D gene. Between the trimmed V and J ends, which lost 5 bases and 2 bases, there was a span of 10 bases. The CDR3 covers 14 residues. Per the germline V gene, CDR1 is SGHTA and CDR2 is FQGNSA.

Here the CDR3 DNA reads TGCGCCAGCAGCCACGGGGAGTCGGACACCCTCCAAGAGACCCAGTACTTC. Its translation: CASSHGESDTLQETQYF. The chain is built from TRBV4-1 and TRBJ2-5, with D possibly called TRBD1 or TRBD2 (5 bases each). Trimming removed 3 bases from V and 1 base from J, with 18 bases in between. The germline gives CDR1 MGHRA, CDR2 YSYEKL. This CDR3 region has 17 residues.

The chain has TRBV7-3 and TRBJ2-3; 7 bases fit TRBD1. The CDR3 sequence is 15 residues long. Trimming removed 5 bases from V and 0 bases from J; junction bases left unmatched: 5. The germline V gene encodes CDR1 SGHTA and CDR2 FQGTGA. The CDR3 loop reads CASSPGTASTDTQYF. The CDR3 DNA is TGTGCCAGCAGCCCGGGGACAGCTAGCACAGATACGCAGTATTTT.

This clonotype was seen just once. V and J are TRBV5-6 and TRBJ2-1; weak D call: TRBD1 (6 bases). The germline V and J ends were trimmed by 4 bases and 3 bases, with 11 bases remaining between them. Germline loops: CDR1 SGHDT, CDR2 YYEEEE. The CDR3 runs to 14 residues. CDR3 nucleotides: TGTGCCAGCAGCGGGGGCCTAAGCTACAATGAGCAGTTCTTC. It encodes CASSGGLSYNEQFF.